The subject of this entry is one TCR beta chain. This CDR3 has 15 residues. Germline assignment: CDR1 SGHRS and CDR2 YFSETQ. V shed 4 bases and J shed 7 bases, with 18 bases lying between them. A single record per CDR3 protein comes from TCRdb applying MiXCR to the 5' RACE reads. The table shows about 550,000 distinct CDR3 sequences, with about 19% occurring only once. This sample stems from a study of T cells after yellow fever vaccination. At the level of the study: Any fraction with a low cell number was prepared using SMART-Seq v4 Ultra Low Input.

The chain is built from TRBV5-1 and TRBJ2-1; D not certain. This receptor was obtained from a man aged 25-45 years who received the YFV17D yellow fever vaccine. This specimen consisted of PBMCs, obtained 15 days after the yellow fever booster vaccination. The CDR3 nucleotides read TGCGCCAGCAGCCACACAGTTGTGGTTAAGAATGAGCAGTTCTTC. As protein: CASSHTVVVKNEQFF. Drawing the rest from reference TRBV5-1 and TRBJ2-1, the complete variable domain is KAGVTQTPRYLIKTRGQQVTLSCSPISGHRSVSWYQQTPGQGLQFLFEYFSETQRNKGNFPGRFSGRQFSNSRSEMNVSTLELGDSALYLCASSHTVVVKNEQFFGPGTRLTVL.